A selection of T cell receptor beta chains follows, all from one sample in a study of blood T cell repertoires in COVID-19. Repertoires were generated with immunoSEQ multiplex PCR, while TCRdb's copy carries only in-frame clones and drops some. Of about 130,000 clones listed, roughly 77% are singletons. Source material: peripheral blood. The source is a woman in her 70s with COVID-19, enrolled during active disease. The CDR3 runs from the conserved cysteine through the conserved F or W. A D gene is named only where the DNA matches it firmly. Size is stated for part of the rows, as once, few or many counts, or as a class when the clone is expanded.

cdr3_aa	cdr3_nt	d_call	clone_size	v_call	j_call
CASSQQGGTGEAFF	TGTGCCAGCAGCCAACAAGGAGGTACTGGTGAAGCTTTCTTT	.	.	TRBV3-1/TRBV3-2	TRBJ1-1
CASSEDRATQPQHF	TGTGCCAGCAGTGAAGACAGGGCAACGCAGCCCCAGCATTTT	.	.	TRBV2	TRBJ1-5
CASSRGGANYGYTF	TGTGCCAGCAGCCGCGGGGGCGCGAACTATGGCTACACCTTC	.	few	TRBV28	TRBJ1-2
CASSGSNSYNSPLHF	TGTGCCAGCAGTGGGAGCAACTCCTATAATTCACCCCTCCACTTT	.	.	TRBV2	TRBJ1-6
CASSAGTGDNYGYTF	TGTGCCAGCAGCGCAGGGACAGGGGATAACTATGGCTACACCTTC	TRBD1	.	TRBV9	TRBJ1-2
CASSLAGGAAYEQYF	TGTGCCAGCAGCTTAGCGGGGGGTGCGGCATACGAGCAGTACTTC	.	.	TRBV7-2	TRBJ2-7
CASSLAQTNTEAFF	TGCGCCAGCAGCTTGGCACAGACGAACACTGAAGCTTTCTTT	.	.	TRBV5-1	TRBJ1-1
CATSRDKGQGLFF	TGTGCCACCAGCAGAGATAAGGGTCAGGGTCTGTTTTTT	.	.	TRBV15	TRBJ1-4
CARSFREDVHSGNTIYF	TGTGCCAGAAGCTTCCGAGAGGATGTTCACTCTGGAAACACCATATATTTT	.	once	TRBV5-3	TRBJ1-3
CASSTGLIYGYTF	TGTGCCAGCAGTACGGGACTGATCTATGGCTACACCTTC	.	few	TRBV28	TRBJ1-2
CASSRDFDTDTQYF	TGCGCCAGCAGCCGGGACTTCGACACAGATACGCAGTATTTT	.	.	TRBV5-1	TRBJ2-3
CASSGGGWQYF	TGTGCCAGCAGCGGTGGGGGCTGGCAGTACTTC	.	.	TRBV6-5	TRBJ2-7
CASSYSEGAQPQHF	TGTGCCAGCAGTTACTCTGAGGGGGCCCAGCCCCAGCATTTT	TRBD1	.	TRBV6-5	TRBJ1-5
CASSLNTGTSRTDTQYF	TGTGCCAGCAGCCTTAATACCGGGACTAGTCGCACAGATACGCAGTATTTT	TRBD2	.	TRBV3-1/TRBV3-2	TRBJ2-3
CASSSYQETQYF	TGTGCCAGCAGTTCGTACCAAGAGACCCAGTACTTC	.	.	TRBV6-2/TRBV6-3	TRBJ2-5
CASSQRGADEKLFF	TGTGCCAGCAGCCAAAGGGGTGCGGATGAAAAACTGTTTTTT	.	.	TRBV3-1/TRBV3-2	TRBJ1-4
CASSLSRGQTYNEQFF	TGTGCCAGCAGTTTATCGCGGGGCCAGACCTACAATGAGCAGTTCTTC	.	.	TRBV27	TRBJ2-1
CATSDPGQGGDNEQFF	TGTGCCACCAGTGACCCGGGACAGGGCGGGGACAATGAGCAGTTCTTC	TRBD1	few	TRBV24-1	TRBJ2-1
CASSPPRLATDTQYF	TGTGCCAGCAGCCCCCCCCGGCTAGCAACAGATACGCAGTATTTT	.	few	TRBV11-2	TRBJ2-3
CASSLGQFSGNTIYF	TGTGCCAGCAGCTTGGGGCAGTTCTCTGGAAACACCATATATTTT	.	.	TRBV5-6	TRBJ1-3
CASSLQGIQETQYF	TGCGCCAGCAGCTTACAGGGAATACAAGAGACCCAGTACTTC	.	.	TRBV5-1	TRBJ2-5
CSVQTGQETQYF	TGCAGCGTTCAGACAGGACAAGAGACCCAGTACTTC	.	.	TRBV29-1	TRBJ2-5
CASSSRQGLSQHF	TGTGCCAGCTCCAGCCGACAGGGGTTGTCCCAGCATTTT	TRBD1	.	TRBV6-5	TRBJ1-5
CASSVGGRGNTEAFF	TGTGCCAGCAGCGTAGGGGGCAGGGGGAACACTGAAGCTTTCTTT	.	.	TRBV9	TRBJ1-1
CASIKPGNTEAFF	TGTGCCAGCATAAAGCCAGGTAACACTGAAGCTTTCTTT	.	.	TRBV28	TRBJ1-1
CASSQATGPEQYF	TGTGCCAGCAGCCAAGCAACAGGTCCGGAGCAGTACTTC	.	few	TRBV3-1/TRBV3-2	TRBJ2-7
CASSALVSGTKKYEQFF	TGTGCCAGCAGCGCCCTCGTTTCCGGGACTAAGAAGTATGAGCAGTTCTTC	TRBD2	once	TRBV9	TRBJ2-1
CASSLDISTEAFF	TGTGCCAGCAGCTTAGACATTTCCACTGAAGCTTTCTTT	.	.	TRBV7-9	TRBJ1-1
CASSSPAQGSSMNTEAFF	TGTGCCAGCAGCTCCCCAGCGCAGGGCTCCTCCATGAACACTGAAGCTTTCTTT	.	.	TRBV7-3	TRBJ1-1
CASSVSGSETQYF	TGCGCCAGCAGTGTTAGCGGGTCAGAGACCCAGTACTTC	TRBD2	.	TRBV5-1	TRBJ2-5
CASSLSGGVETQYF	TGTGCCAGCAGCTTATCGGGGGGGGTGGAGACCCAGTACTTC	TRBD2	.	TRBV7-2	TRBJ2-5
CASNPWTDNSPLHF	TGTGCCAGCAATCCCTGGACAGATAATTCACCCCTCCACTTT	.	.	TRBV6-6	TRBJ1-6
CASRQLAGGTDTQYF	TGTGCCAGCAGACAACTAGCGGGGGGCACAGATACGCAGTATTTT	TRBD2	.	TRBV2	TRBJ2-3
CAWPRRAGELFF	TGTGCCTGGCCGCGGAGGGCCGGGGAGCTGTTTTTT	.	.	TRBV30	TRBJ2-2
CARNSGTEELFF	TGTGCCAGGAATAGCGGCACCGAGGAGCTGTTTTTT	.	.	TRBV2	TRBJ2-2
CASSRGYSNQPQHF	TGTGCCAGTAGTCGGGGGTATAGCAATCAGCCCCAGCATTTT	.	.	TRBV19	TRBJ1-5
CASRGTGKAFF	TGTGCCAGCAGGGGGACAGGGAAAGCTTTCTTT	TRBD1	.	TRBV27	TRBJ1-1
CASSTGWGTYEQYF	TGTGCCAGCAGTACAGGGTGGGGTACCTACGAGCAGTACTTC	.	many	TRBV2	TRBJ2-7
CASRGAGAEKLFF	TGTGCCAGCAGGGGAGCCGGTGCGGAAAAACTGTTTTTT	.	.	TRBV12-3/TRBV12-4	TRBJ1-4
CASGGVESRAFF	TGTGCCAGCGGGGGCGTGGAGAGCCGCGCGTTCTTC	.	.	TRBV6-5	TRBJ2-1
CATSDPVHGNTGELFF	TGTGCCACCAGTGACCCGGTCCACGGGAACACCGGGGAGCTGTTTTTT	.	.	TRBV24-1	TRBJ2-2
CASSQAQTTGVYEQYF	TGCGCCAGCAGCCAAGCACAGACAACAGGTGTCTACGAGCAGTACTTC	.	once	TRBV4-1	TRBJ2-7
CASSPNGLAGGSYNEQFF	TGTGCCAGCAGCCCCAATGGACTAGCGGGGGGGTCCTACAATGAGCAGTTCTTC	TRBD2	.	TRBV2	TRBJ2-1
CASSSAGGAITEQFF	TGTGCCAGCAGCTCCGCCGGGGGGGCCATAACTGAGCAGTTCTTC	TRBD2	.	TRBV7-8	TRBJ2-1
CASTHGAGGRYEQYF	TGTGCCAGCACCCACGGGGCGGGGGGGCGGTACGAGCAGTACTTC	TRBD2	once	TRBV6-6	TRBJ2-7
CASSLDGQGGQYF	TGTGCTAGCAGCTTAGACGGACAGGGTGGGCAGTACTTC	TRBD1	once	TRBV7-7	TRBJ2-7
CSVAQSGNTIYF	TGCAGCGTTGCGCAGTCTGGAAACACCATATATTTT	.	.	TRBV29-1	TRBJ1-3
CASSPKTSGNEQFF	TGTGCCAGCAGCCCAAAGACTAGCGGCAATGAGCAGTTCTTC	TRBD2	.	TRBV7-8	TRBJ2-1
CASSRLAGGPGELFF	TGTGCCAGCAGCAGGCTAGCGGGGGGGCCCGGGGAGCTGTTTTTT	TRBD2	.	TRBV6-2/TRBV6-3	TRBJ2-2
CASSTGTVNSPLHF	TGCGCCAGCAGCACCGGGACAGTTAATTCACCCCTCCACTTT	TRBD1	.	TRBV5-1	TRBJ1-6